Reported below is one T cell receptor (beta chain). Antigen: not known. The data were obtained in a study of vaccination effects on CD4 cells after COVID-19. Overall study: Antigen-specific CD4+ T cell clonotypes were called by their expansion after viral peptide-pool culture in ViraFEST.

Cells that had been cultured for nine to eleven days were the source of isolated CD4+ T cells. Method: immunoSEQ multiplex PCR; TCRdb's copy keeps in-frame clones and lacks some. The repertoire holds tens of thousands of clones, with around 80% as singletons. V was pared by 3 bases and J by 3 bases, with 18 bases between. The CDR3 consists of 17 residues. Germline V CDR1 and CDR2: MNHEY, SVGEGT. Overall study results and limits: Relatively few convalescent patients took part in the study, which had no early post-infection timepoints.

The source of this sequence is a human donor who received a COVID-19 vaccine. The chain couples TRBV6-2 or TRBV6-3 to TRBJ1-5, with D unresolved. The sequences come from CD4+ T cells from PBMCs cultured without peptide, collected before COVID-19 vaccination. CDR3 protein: CASSYPQDWVSNQPQHF. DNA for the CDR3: TGTGCCAGCAGTTATCCCCAGGATTGGGTTTCCAATCAGCCCCAGCATTTT.